This T cell receptor beta chain was profiled in a study of T cells expressing NK-cell markers. Study results and limitations: The CD3+CD56-NKG2C+ fraction was also led by these clonotypes in a handful of donors.

TCRdb re-called the 5' RACE reads and shows each CDR3 protein once, DNA omitted. This sample's table has 150,000 to 200,000 distinct CDR3 sequences. From germline, CDR1 is SEHNR and CDR2 FQNEAQ (reference sequence). CDR3 length equals 15 residues. Turning to this clonotype: What it binds is not known.

Sequenced: blood T cells: a sorted CD56 or NKG2C T cell subset, CD4+ or CD8+ T cells, or bulk PBMC T cells (not recorded which). The gene calls are TRBV7-9 and TRBJ2-5; TCRdb lists TRBD2, though no DNA is available to test this call. This sequence was found in a man aged 18-75 years in good health. The CDR3 region is CASSLLFSGVGTQYF.